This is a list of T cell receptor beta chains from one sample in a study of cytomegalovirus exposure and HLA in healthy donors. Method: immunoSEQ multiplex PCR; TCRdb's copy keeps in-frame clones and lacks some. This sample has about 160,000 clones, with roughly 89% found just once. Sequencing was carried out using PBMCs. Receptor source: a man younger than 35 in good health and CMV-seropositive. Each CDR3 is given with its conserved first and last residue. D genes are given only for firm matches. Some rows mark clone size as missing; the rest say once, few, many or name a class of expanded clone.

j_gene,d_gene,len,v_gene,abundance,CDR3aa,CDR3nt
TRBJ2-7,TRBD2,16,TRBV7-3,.,CASSRDGLAGRSEQYF,TGTGCCAGCAGCCGGGATGGACTAGCGGGAAGGTCCGAGCAGTACTTC
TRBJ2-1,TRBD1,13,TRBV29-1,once,CSVGQGPHNEQFF,TGCAGCGTTGGACAGGGACCTCACAATGAGCAGTTCTTC
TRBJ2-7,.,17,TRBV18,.,CASSPPRRRGHPWEQYF,TGTGCCAGCTCACCACCGAGGCGGAGGGGGCACCCGTGGGAGCAGTACTTC
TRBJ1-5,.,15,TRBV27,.,CASRNAGALNQPQHF,TGTGCCAGCAGAAATGCGGGGGCCCTCAATCAGCCCCAGCATTTT
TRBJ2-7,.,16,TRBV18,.,CASSPPSQGSSYEQYF,TGTGCCAGCTCACCACCGTCCCAGGGTAGCTCCTACGAGCAGTACTTC
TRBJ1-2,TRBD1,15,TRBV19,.,CASSIPDRGSYGYTF,TGTGCCAGTAGTATTCCGGACAGGGGAAGCTATGGCTACACCTTC
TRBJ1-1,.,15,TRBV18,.,CASSPWAEMNTEAFF,TGTGCCAGCTCACCATGGGCTGAAATGAACACTGAAGCTTTCTTT
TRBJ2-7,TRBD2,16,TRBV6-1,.,CASSAAVAGAPYEQYF,TGTGCCAGCAGTGCAGCCGTAGCGGGTGCCCCTTACGAGCAGTACTTC
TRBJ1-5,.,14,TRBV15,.,CATSRVGGVEPQHF,TGTGCCACCAGCAGAGTCGGAGGGGTGGAGCCCCAGCATTTT
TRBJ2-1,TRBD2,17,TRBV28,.,CASSSRTSGVSYNEQFF,TGTGCCAGCAGTTCCCGGACTAGCGGGGTCTCCTACAATGAGCAGTTCTTC
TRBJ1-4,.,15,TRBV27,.,CASSPTEAPNEKLFF,TGTGCCAGCAGTCCCACGGAGGCCCCTAATGAAAAACTGTTTTTT
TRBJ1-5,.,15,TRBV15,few,CATSRGRGGNQPQHF,TGTGCCACCAGCAGGGGCAGGGGAGGCAATCAGCCCCAGCATTTT
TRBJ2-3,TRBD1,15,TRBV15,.,CATSRPGQGSDTQYF,TGTGCCACCAGCAGGCCGGGACAGGGGTCGGATACGCAGTATTTT
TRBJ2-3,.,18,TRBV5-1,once,CASSLAFGFGTSTDTQYF,TGCGCCAGCAGCTTGGCTTTCGGGTTTGGGACTAGCACAGATACGCAGTATTTT
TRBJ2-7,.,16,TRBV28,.,CASIPMGTSKTYEQYF,TGTGCCAGCATTCCGATGGGAACTAGCAAAACCTACGAGCAGTACTTC
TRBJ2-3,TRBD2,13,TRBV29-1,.,CSMLAGGTDTQYF,TGCAGCATGCTAGCGGGAGGCACAGATACGCAGTATTTT
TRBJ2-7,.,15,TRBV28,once,CASSPTAVSSYEQYF,TGTGCCAGCAGCCCAACGGCGGTCAGCTCCTACGAGCAGTACTTC
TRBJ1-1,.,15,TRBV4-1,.,CASSQDPSGVAEAFF,TGCGCCAGCAGCCAAGACCCCTCAGGGGTCGCTGAAGCTTTCTTT
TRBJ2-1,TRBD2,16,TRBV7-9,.,CASSPEGLAGNNEQFF,TGTGCCAGCAGCCCAGAGGGACTAGCGGGGAACAATGAGCAGTTCTTC
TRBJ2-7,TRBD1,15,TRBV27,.,CASSWGQGRDYEQYF,TGTGCCAGCAGTTGGGGACAGGGGAGGGACTACGAGCAGTACTTC
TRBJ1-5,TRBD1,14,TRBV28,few,CASSWTGGNQPQHF,TGTGCCAGCAGCTGGACAGGGGGAAATCAGCCCCAGCATTTT
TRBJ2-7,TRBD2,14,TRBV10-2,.,CASRSGSGPYEQYF,TGCGCCAGCAGAAGCGGGAGTGGCCCCTACGAGCAGTACTTC
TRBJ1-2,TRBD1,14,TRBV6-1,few,CASNLGQVIYGYTF,TGTGCCAGCAACCTAGGACAGGTTATCTATGGCTACACCTTC
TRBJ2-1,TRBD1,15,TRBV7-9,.,CASRWTGTPYNEQFF,TGTGCCAGCAGATGGACAGGGACACCTTACAATGAGCAGTTCTTC
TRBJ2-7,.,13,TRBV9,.,CASSPGDSYEQYF,TGTGCCAGCAGCCCAGGGGACTCCTACGAGCAGTACTTC
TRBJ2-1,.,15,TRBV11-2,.,CASSFSGVQNNEQFF,TGTGCCAGCAGCTTCTCGGGAGTCCAAAACAATGAGCAGTTCTTC
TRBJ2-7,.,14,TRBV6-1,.,CASGTGLNAYEQYF,TGTGCCAGTGGAACAGGGCTCAATGCCTACGAGCAGTACTTC
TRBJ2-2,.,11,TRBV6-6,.,CASQVTGELFF,TGTGCCAGCCAGGTGACCGGGGAGCTGTTTTTT
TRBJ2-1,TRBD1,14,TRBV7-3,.,CASSLNPAGGEQFF,TGTGCCAGCAGCTTAAATCCGGCAGGGGGTGAGCAGTTCTTC
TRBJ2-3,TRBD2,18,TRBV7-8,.,CASSSGLAGERGTDTQYF,TGTGCCAGCAGCTCGGGACTAGCGGGAGAGCGGGGCACAGATACGCAGTATTTT
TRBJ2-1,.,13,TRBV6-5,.,CASSASVLNEQFF,TGTGCCAGCAGTGCCTCGGTTCTCAATGAGCAGTTCTTC
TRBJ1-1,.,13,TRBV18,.,CASSPDFDSEAFF,TGTGCCAGCTCACCCGATTTTGACAGTGAAGCTTTCTTT
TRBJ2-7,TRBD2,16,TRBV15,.,CATSPSFAGAFDEQYF,TGTGCCACCAGCCCCTCCTTCGCGGGAGCTTTTGACGAGCAGTACTTC
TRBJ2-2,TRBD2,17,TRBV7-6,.,CASSPPRGGGGTGELFF,TGTGCCAGCAGCCCGCCCCGGGGGGGCGGGGGCACCGGGGAGCTGTTTTTT
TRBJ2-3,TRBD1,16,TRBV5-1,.,CASSKGTGVFADTQYF,TGCGCCAGCAGCAAGGGGACAGGGGTTTTTGCAGATACGCAGTATTTT
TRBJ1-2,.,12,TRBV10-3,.,CATRDTDYGYTF,TGTGCCACCAGGGACACTGACTATGGCTACACCTTC
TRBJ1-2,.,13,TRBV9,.,CASSLTVNYGYTF,TGTGCCAGCAGCTTGACAGTCAACTATGGCTACACCTTC
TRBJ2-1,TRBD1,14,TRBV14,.,CASSQGTGGFEQFF,TGTGCCAGCAGCCAAGGGACAGGGGGCTTTGAGCAGTTCTTC
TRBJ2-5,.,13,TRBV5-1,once,CASSLDRRAAQYF,TGCGCCAGCAGCCTAGACAGGCGGGCGGCCCAGTACTTC
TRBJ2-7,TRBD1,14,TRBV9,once,CASSEQGGSDEQYF,TGTGCCAGTTCAGAACAGGGGGGCTCCGACGAGCAGTACTTC
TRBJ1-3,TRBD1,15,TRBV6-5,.,CASRPDRVYGNTIYF,TGTGCCAGCAGGCCGGACAGGGTTTATGGAAACACCATATATTTT
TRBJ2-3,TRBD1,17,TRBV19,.,CASSPVLQGASTDTQYF,TGTGCCAGTAGTCCGGTATTACAGGGGGCTAGCACAGATACGCAGTATTTT
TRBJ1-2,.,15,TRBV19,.,CASSMQGRVWDGYTF,TGTGCCAGTAGTATGCAAGGCAGGGTATGGGATGGCTACACCTTC
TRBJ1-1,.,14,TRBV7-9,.,CASSETQGGTEAFF,TGTGCCAGCAGCGAGACACAGGGAGGGACTGAAGCTTTCTTT
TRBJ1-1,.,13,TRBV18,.,CASSLGTFSEAFF,TGTGCCAGCTCACTAGGGACTTTTTCTGAAGCTTTCTTT
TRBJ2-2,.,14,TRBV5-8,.,CASSGQTYTGELFF,TGTGCCAGCAGCGGACAGACATACACCGGGGAGCTGTTTTTT
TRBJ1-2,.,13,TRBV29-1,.,CSVEARGEYGYTF,TGCAGCGTTGAAGCCAGGGGCGAATATGGCTACACCTTC
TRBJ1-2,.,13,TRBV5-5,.,CASSLAEAYGYTF,TGTGCCAGCAGCTTGGCGGAGGCCTATGGCTACACCTTC
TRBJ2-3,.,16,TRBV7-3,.,CASSLNPRSGGDTQYF,TGTGCCAGCAGCTTAAATCCGCGGAGTGGCGGAGATACGCAGTATTTT